This is a list of T cell receptor beta chains from one sample in a study of blood T cell repertoires in COVID-19. The assay was immunoSEQ multiplex PCR, and TCRdb's table has in-frame clones only and misses some. The data contain approximately 270,000 clones, over 80% of them singletons. The sequencing sample was made of PBMCs or T cells enriched from blood (not recorded which). The receptors were sampled from a woman in her twenties or thirties with acute COVID-19. CDR3s include the opening cysteine and the closing phenylalanine or tryptophan. A D gene is named only where the DNA matches it firmly.

D gene	V gene	J gene	CDR3 protein	CDR3 DNA
TRBD1	TRBV9	TRBJ2-1	CASSTGQGALIGPGFNEQFF	TGTGCCAGCAGCACCGGACAGGGGGCTCTTATTGGGCCTGGCTTTAATGAGCAGTTCTTC
.	TRBV24-1	TRBJ2-3	CATNGAGADTQYF	TGTGCCACCAATGGGGCCGGCGCAGATACGCAGTATTTT
.	TRBV6-5	TRBJ1-3	CASRSLGGGNTIYF	TGTGCCAGCAGATCCCTGGGGGGAGGAAACACCATATATTTT
TRBD1	TRBV7-8	TRBJ2-2	CASSLAAGQGLAGELFF	TGTGCCAGCAGCTTAGCCGCGGGACAGGGCCTCGCCGGGGAGCTGTTTTTT
TRBD2	TRBV4-1	TRBJ2-1	CASSPSGRVSNEQFF	TGCGCCAGCAGCCCTAGCGGGAGGGTTAGTAATGAGCAGTTCTTC
TRBD2	TRBV7-2	TRBJ2-1	CASSTSSGSSYNEQFF	TGTGCCAGCAGCACCAGTAGCGGGAGCTCCTACAATGAGCAGTTCTTC
.	TRBV7-9	TRBJ1-4	CASSERQELNEKLFF	TGTGCCAGCAGCGAAAGACAGGAACTTAATGAAAAACTGTTTTTT
.	TRBV19	TRBJ2-7	CASSDPGDFNEQYF	TGTGCCAGTAGTGACCCAGGGGATTTCAACGAGCAGTACTTC
TRBD1	TRBV19	TRBJ1-1	CASRNGQGVPEAFF	TGTGCCAGTAGAAACGGACAGGGAGTGCCTGAAGCTTTCTTT
.	TRBV7-6	TRBJ2-7	CASSSEQIWDEQYF	TGTGCCAGCAGCTCCGAACAGATCTGGGACGAGCAGTACTTC